The 23 T cell receptor beta chains below were found in one sample sequenced in a study of cytomegalovirus exposure and HLA in healthy donors. The assay was immunoSEQ multiplex PCR, and TCRdb's table has in-frame clones only and misses some. Of roughly 95,000 clones in the sample, roughly 85% were seen once. The specimen sequenced was PBMCs. The receptors here all came from a man aged 18 to 35 in good health and CMV-seropositive.

This chain joins TRBV7-2 and TRBJ2-7, with 7 positions matching TRBD2. The CDR3 loop spans 15 amino acids. The V gene end was trimmed by 1 base and the J gene end by 3 bases; junction bases not matched to a gene: 6. Germline CDR1 and CDR2: SGHTA and FQGNSA. Written as DNA, the CDR3 is TGTGCCAGCAGCTTAGGCGGGGGTGTTCGCTACGAGCAGTACTTC. Its protein is CASSLGGGVRYEQYF.

The rearrangement joins TRBV6-5 to TRBJ2-5, with 7 nucleotides matching TRBD2. This CDR3 region has 15 residues. Trimming removed 4 bases from V and 4 bases from J; junction bases left unmatched: 9. CDR1 and CDR2 (germline): MNHEY, SVGAGI. In DNA, the CDR3 is TGTGCCAGCAGTTGGGGAGGGCGGGTGGGAGAGACCCAGTACTTC. It codes for CASSWGGRVGETQYF.

V and J are TRBV7-2 and TRBJ2-7; D not resolved. CDR3 length: 13 residues. Germline V gene sequence: CDR1 SGHTA, CDR2 FQGNSA. V was shortened by 1 base and J by 3 bases, with 7 bases between the two germline ends. The CDR3: CASSLGAGYEQYV. The CDR3 nucleotides read TGTGCCAGCAGCTTAGGGGCAGGCTACGAGCAGTACGTC.

The chain couples TRBV15 to TRBJ1-4; D call uncertain. V lost 8 bases, J lost 4 bases, and 5 bases lay in between. CDR3 length: 11 amino acids. Germline V gene sequence: CDR1 LNHNV, CDR2 YYDKDF (reference sequence). The CDR3: CATEHNEKLFF. In DNA, the CDR3 is TGTGCCACCGAACATAATGAAAAACTGTTTTTT. Supplemented by reference TRBV15 and TRBJ1-4, the full variable domain reads DAMVIQNPRYQVTQFGKPVTLSCSQTLNHNVMYWYQQKSSQAPKLLFHYYDKDFNNEADTPDNFQSRRPNTSFCFLDIRSPGLGDTAMYLCATEHNEKLFFGSGTQLSVL.

The rearrangement uses TRBV7-9 and TRBJ2-7; 11 bases fit TRBD2. Germline values: CDR1 SEHNR, CDR2 FQNEAQ (reference sequence). This CDR3 is 16 amino acids long. Trimming took 3 bases from V and 3 from J; bases not matched to a gene: 7. CDR3 region: CASSFSSGRLIYEQYF. For the CDR3, the DNA is TGTGCCAGCAGCTTCTCTAGCGGGAGGTTGATCTACGAGCAGTACTTC.

The chain carries TRBV6-6 and TRBJ1-5; 8 bases align to TRBD1. Germline CDR1 and CDR2: MNHNY and SVGAGI (reference sequence). This CDR3 contains 14 residues. After removal of 6 bases from V and 6 bases from J, the junction contained 7 bases not matched to a gene. The chain's CDR3 is CASRSDRGSQPQHF. CDR3 DNA sequence: TGTGCCAGCAGGTCAGACAGGGGAAGTCAGCCCCAGCATTTT.

J is TRBJ2-3 and V is TRBV27; D call uncertain. Germline CDR1 is MNHEY and CDR2 is SMNVEV (reference sequence). V was cut by 2 bases and J by 4 bases, with 7 bases left in between. The CDR3 has 13 amino acids. The DNA of the CDR3 is TGTGCCAGCAGTTTAATGCGCGCAGATACGCAGTATTTT. This sequence encodes CASSLMRADTQYF.

V is TRBV29-1 and J is TRBJ2-1, with 7 nucleotides matching TRBD2. The V gene end was trimmed by 3 bases and the J gene end by 1 base; junction bases not matched to a gene: 3. The CDR3 is made up of 14 amino acids. Germline V gives CDR1 SQVTM, CDR2 ANQGSEA. The DNA of the CDR3 is TGCAGCGTTGATAACGGGAGGTCCTACAATGAGCAGTTCTTC. Translated: CSVDNGRSYNEQFF.

The chain joins TRBV2 to TRBJ2-5, with no clear D. CDR1 and CDR2 (germline): SNHLY, FYNNEI. Trimming removed 4 bases from V and 2 bases from J, with 17 bases in between. The CDR3 has 16 residues. The CDR3 DNA reads TGTGCCAGCAGTGGGGCCTCACAACCGTCACAAGAGACCCAGTACTTC. Translated: CASSGASQPSQETQYF. The full variable domain, rest sourced from reference TRBV2 and TRBJ2-5, is EPEVTQTPSHQVTQMGQEVILRCVPISNHLYFYWYRQILGQKVEFLVSFYNNEISEKSEIFDDQFSVERPDGSNFTLKIRSTKLEDSAMYFCASSGASQPSQETQYFGPGTRLLVL.

V is TRBV6-6 and J is TRBJ2-7; 7 bases align to TRBD2. Germline V CDR1 and CDR2: MNHNY, SVGAGI (reference sequence). The CDR3 is made up of 16 amino acids. V was clipped by 2 bases and J by 3 bases; unmatched bases: 10. The DNA of the CDR3 is TGTGCCAGCAGTTACCTTCGACTAGCCGCCGACTACGAGCAGTACTTC. This gives the protein CASSYLRLAADYEQYF.

The chain uses TRBV7-3 and TRBJ2-1; 13 nucleotides agree with TRBD2. V shed 5 bases and J 7 bases; nucleotides not matched to a gene: 20. CDR1 is SGHTA, CDR2 FQGTGA, per germline. This CDR3 is built from 20 residues. The CDR3 reads CASSPRLAGGLSSGENEQFF. For the CDR3, the DNA is TGTGCCAGCAGCCCTCGACTAGCGGGAGGTCTTTCGAGTGGGGAAAATGAGCAGTTCTTC. The whole variable domain, remainder taken from reference TRBV7-3 and TRBJ2-1, is GAGVSQTPSNKVTEKGKYVELRCDPISGHTALYWYRQSLGQGPEFLIYFQGTGAADDSGLPNDRFFAVRPEGSVSTLKIQRTERGDSAVYLCASSPRLAGGLSSGENEQFFGPGTRLTVL.

The CDR3 loop is CSVGQGLSYEQYF. The CDR3 DNA reads TGCAGCGTCGGACAAGGCCTTTCCTACGAGCAGTACTTC. The chain employs TRBV29-1 and TRBJ2-7; tentative D call: TRBD1 (5 bases). Germline CDR1 is SQVTM and CDR2 is ANQGSEA. The CDR3 length is 13 residues. V lost 6 bases and J 1 base, leaving 13 bases between the germline ends.

The V gene is TRBV5-4, the J gene TRBJ1-1, with 8 bases that match TRBD1. The CDR3 length is 15 residues. The junction had 6 bases not matched to a gene; V was cut back by 4 bases and J by 1 base. Germline V gives CDR1 SGHNT, CDR2 YYREEE (reference sequence). For the CDR3, the DNA is TGTGCCAGCAGCGGGCGGACAGGGAGGAACACTGAAGCTTTCTTT. Encoded protein: CASSGRTGRNTEAFF.

The CDR3 loop is CASRETGETAYEQYF. The DNA for the CDR3 is TGTGCCAGCAGGGAGACAGGGGAAACGGCCTACGAGCAGTACTTC. This chain joins TRBV28 and TRBJ2-7, with 8 bases identical to TRBD1. With V trimmed by 6 bases and J by 2 bases, 9 bases remained unmatched. CDR3 length: 15 residues. In germline, CDR1 is MDHEN, CDR2 SYDVKM.

The chain is built from TRBV27 and TRBJ2-7; a possible D gene is TRBD1 (5 bases). Germline V lookup: CDR1 MNHEY, CDR2 SMNVEV (reference sequence). Trimming took off 5 bases at V and 3 bases at J, with 17 bases between the two ends. CDR3 length: 15 residues. CDR3 sequence (DNA): TGTGCCAGCAGTGCCCGGGCAGGGAAAGGCTACGAGCAGTACGTC. It is translated as CASSARAGKGYEQYV.

The rearrangement joins TRBV29-1 to TRBJ2-2, with a weak D call TRBD1 (6 bases). Looked up from germline, CDR1 is SQVTM and CDR2 is ANQGSEA. Deletions cut 8 bases from V and 1 base from J, with 14 bases between. The CDR3 is made up of 14 amino acids. CDR3 nucleotide sequence: TGCAGCATGTGTCTGACAGGGAACACCGGGGAGCTGTTTTTT. Its protein product is CSMCLTGNTGELFF.

This chain uses TRBV2 with TRBJ2-3, with 8 bases identical to TRBD1. With 5 bases clipped from V and 0 bases from J, the junction kept 4 bases outside the gene matches. Germline V gene lookup returns CDR1 SNHLY and CDR2 FYNNEI. This CDR3 comprises 15 residues. The CDR3 loop reads CASSRTGSSTDTQYF. For the CDR3, the DNA is TGTGCCAGCAGTAGGACAGGGTCTAGCACAGATACGCAGTATTTT.

This CDR3 reads CASKRQGTLEEAFF. In nucleotides, the CDR3 is TGTGCCAGCAAGCGACAGGGTACCCTAGAAGAAGCTTTCTTT. The genes are TRBV5-4 and TRBJ1-1; 7 nucleotides agree with TRBD1. V gave up 6 bases and J gave up 8 bases; unmatched junction bases: 13. This CDR3 spans 14 amino acids. Looked up from germline, CDR1 is SGHNT and CDR2 is YYREEE (reference sequence). Using reference TRBV5-4 and TRBJ1-1 for the parts outside the CDR3, the full variable domain is ETGVTQSPTHLIKTRGQQVTLRCSSQSGHNTVSWYQQALGQGPQFIFQYYREEENGRGNFPPRFSGLQFPNYSSELNVNALELDDSALYLCASKRQGTLEEAFFGQGTRLTVV.

The rearrangement uses TRBV27 and TRBJ2-3; D may be TRBD1 (6 bases). With 6 bases removed from V and 6 bases from J, the gap between germline ends came to 16 bases. The CDR3 has 14 amino acids. The germline gives CDR1 MNHEY, CDR2 SMNVEV (reference sequence). The CDR3 bases are TGTGCCAGCAGGGGGACACCTGCTATCGATACGCAGTATTTT. Its translation: CASRGTPAIDTQYF.

The J gene is TRBJ2-5, the V gene TRBV18; tentative D call: TRBD2 (6 bases). The ends were cut back, 3 bases at V and 4 bases at J, with 15 bases in the middle. Germline V CDR1 and CDR2: KGHSH, LQKENI. The CDR3 covers 15 residues. CDR3 sequence reads: CASSPPGLGGETQYF. DNA of the CDR3: TGTGCCAGCTCACCTCCCGGACTGGGGGGAGAGACCCAGTACTTC.

The rearrangement joins TRBV4-1 to TRBJ2-1; possible D gene TRBD2, 5 bases. V was trimmed by 7 bases and J by 0 bases, leaving 16 bases between them. CDR3 length equals 16 residues. Germline V gene lookup returns CDR1 MGHRA and CDR2 YSYEKL. In DNA, the CDR3 is TGCGCCAGCACAGCAAAAAGCGGTTACTCCTACAATGAGCAGTTCTTC. This codes for CASTAKSGYSYNEQFF.

The chain carries TRBV28 and TRBJ2-1; 7 bases are shared with TRBD1. Germline V CDR1 and CDR2: MDHEN, SYDVKM. With V trimmed by 5 bases and J by 5 bases, 9 bases remained unmatched. The CDR3 contains 15 residues. CDR3 protein: CASSQGDRVNNEQFF. The CDR3 coding sequence is TGTGCCAGCAGTCAGGGAGACAGGGTTAACAATGAGCAGTTCTTC.

V is TRBV4-2 and J is TRBJ1-2; TRBD1 aligns across 9 bases. CDR3 length equals 20 residues. CDR1 is LGHNA, CDR2 YNFKEQ, per germline. Trimming took 0 bases from V and 0 from J; bases not matched to a gene: 14. This CDR3 reads CASSQDLTLTGGLANYGYTF. CDR3 DNA: TGTGCCAGCAGCCAAGATTTAACATTGACAGGGGGGTTAGCTAACTATGGCTACACCTTC.